This T cell receptor beta chain came from a study of blood T cells in healthy people across ages (dated by TCRdb to about 2015). A note on the overall study: In model experiments, roughly one uniquely barcoded TCR beta cDNA molecule per two T cells was captured by template switching. The study measured age-related changes in TCR beta repertoire diversity using deep sequencing normalized with unique cDNA molecular identifiers. Two additional independent replicas of 1 million unique cDNA reads from the same blood draw were analyzed for two donors (one aged 18 to 29 and one aged 80 or older). Donors were grouped into four age groups: young (average about 15 years), middle-aged (less than 40), aged (around 62) and long-lived (approximately 81). To avoid experimental bias, donors of different ages were spread randomly across the sequencing lanes.

Paper-wide results and their limitations: Donor CMV infection status was unknown, potentially confounding age-related changes in expanded clonotypes. Observed TCR beta diversity per million T cells fell roughly linearly with age, and a significant reduction was already apparent by age about 43. Conclusive comparison of naive and antigen-experienced compartments was prevented by the profiling of bulk unsorted PBMCs. Estimates of total diversity from one million sequenced T cells were regarded as lower bounds and underestimates. There was a strong correlation between observed TCR beta diversity and the percentage of naive T cells measured by flow cytometry. Compared with the aged group, the long-lived group had more naive CD4+ T cells, fewer expanded clones and increased TCR diversity, suggesting age selection.

The CDR3 runs 14 amino acids, cysteine and phenylalanine included. Only the CDR3 portion is preserved as DNA: 42 bases, with reading frame beginning at the first base. Germline trimming amounts to 7 bases on V and 7 bases on J, with 9 as the count of junction bases outside the gene matches. From a lookup of the germline V gene (reference sequence), CDR1 and CDR2 are MNHEY and SMNVEV. This clonotype has more than one count but fewer than ten. This clone's antigen is unknown. No quality values exist for individual bases; no much larger clone is one base distant. Libraries were constructed by 5' RACE. Sequencer: Illumina HiSeq 2500. A second PCR of roughly 7 to 11 cycles was run with a J-beta primer mix and a sample-barcoded 5' primer. A unique molecular identifier was introduced onto each TCR beta cDNA molecule by a template-switch 5' adaptor carrying 12 random nucleotides. At least 3 million CDR3-containing paired-end reads were obtained from each sample. First-strand cDNA was synthesized from all RNA with the Mint cDNA synthesis kit, primed by a TRBC-specific oligonucleotide. Following uracil-DNA glycosylase treatment, a first 18-cycle PCR with universal primers M1SS and BC2_uni_R was performed on all cDNA. The authors' pipeline ran thus. Normalization of each sample was performed by random selection of 1 million high-quality reads, each carrying a distinct molecular identifier. Reads with shared molecular identifiers were discarded instead of being binned into consensus sequences. MiTCR, set to a Q25 quality threshold and the strictest error-elimination algorithm, was used for CDR3 identification, clonotype clustering and error correction. Lower-bound total TCR beta diversity was estimated with a nonparametric unseen species model using Euler transformation. Using fastp at Q25 and MiXCR, TCRdb reprocessed the public reads and kept productive beta chains. Identical CDR3 proteins give one entry, which carries the most common genes and DNA. The V and J calls, along with clone size, are taken from TCRdb and not from the paper's own processing. This sample holds under 950,000 distinct CDR3 sequences; 22% were observed only once. Roughly 22% of the sample is held by the ten biggest clonotypes.

Systemically healthy Caucasian individuals from Russia, some 40 in total and aged about 6 to 100 years, were included as donors. Ten milliliters of peripheral blood were drawn from each donor into EDTA-treated Vacutainer tubes. Ficoll-Paque density-gradient centrifugation was used to isolate PBMCs, with at least 6 million per sample. Trizol reagent was used to extract total RNA from PBMCs, with at least 5 micrograms per sample. Naive CD45RAhigh/CD27high T cell percentages were measured by flow cytometry on a PBMC aliquot from every donor. The sequence was obtained from a man in his sixties or seventies in good health. The specimen was blood. The rearranged chain carries TRBV27 and TRBJ1-4; 7 of the junction bases match TRBD1. The CDR3 is CASTGTGAGEKLFF. The bases read TGTGCCAGCACGGGAACAGGGGCAGGTGAAAAACTGTTTTTT.